The 30 T cell receptor beta chains reported below all come from one sample, sequenced in a study of cytomegalovirus exposure and HLA in healthy donors. A multiplex PCR was run with 60 Vbeta primers and 13 Jbeta primers. The table came from immunoSEQ multiplex PCR; TCRdb's copy has only in-frame clones and leaves some out. The sample lists 100,000 to 150,000 clones, more than 75% occurring once. Source material: PBMCs. Every receptor here comes from a man under 40 in good health and CMV-seropositive.

The chain has TRBV7-2 and TRBJ1-4; no definite D call. Between the trimmed V and J ends, which lost 5 bases and 10 bases, there was a span of 17 bases. Germline values: CDR1 SGHTA, CDR2 FQGNSA. The CDR3 runs to 14 residues. CDR3 nucleotides: TGTGCCAGCAGCCCCGGACCGGAGGTGGGAAAACTGTTTTTT. As protein: CASSPGPEVGKLFF.

For the CDR3, the DNA is TGTGCCAGCAGTATGACAGGGTATGAGCAGTTCTTC. It codes for CASSMTGYEQFF. The rearrangement links TRBV6-5 to TRBJ2-1; 7 bases are a match to TRBD1. CDR1 is MNHEY and CDR2 is SVGAGI in the germline V gene. After removal of 5 bases from V and 8 bases from J, the junction contained 3 bases not matched to a gene. The CDR3 contains 12 residues.

This clone was seen only once. The J gene is TRBJ2-6, the V gene TRBV9, with D perhaps matching TRBD1 (5 bases). The germline V and J ends were trimmed by 3 bases and 3 bases, with 10 bases remaining between them. Germline CDR1 reads SGDLS; CDR2 reads YYNGEE. There are 15 residues in the CDR3. CDR3 sequence (DNA): TGTGCCAGCAGCGCCCAGGGTGTTGGGGCCAACGTCCTGACTTTC. Protein: CASSAQGVGANVLTF.

The chain carries TRBV27 and TRBJ1-3, with D possibly being TRBD1 (5 bases). V lost 6 bases, J lost 2 bases, and 17 bases lay in between. This CDR3 region has 16 residues. Germline values: CDR1 MNHEY, CDR2 SMNVEV (reference sequence). The CDR3 loop is CASRRAGGGTGNTIYF. The CDR3 bases are TGTGCCAGCAGGCGAGCGGGGGGAGGGACTGGAAACACCATATATTTT.

The genes are TRBV6-5 and TRBJ1-2; D is ambiguous. The germline CDR1 and CDR2 sequences are MNHEY and SVGAGI. The germline V and J ends were trimmed by 5 bases and 8 bases, with 12 bases remaining between them. The CDR3 is made up of 12 amino acids. The CDR3 DNA reads TGTGCCAGCAGTCACGACTATATCGGCTACACCTTC. Translating it yields CASSHDYIGYTF.

This chain links TRBV7-2 with TRBJ2-6, with a tentative D call TRBD2 (6 bases). Trimming took off 2 bases at V and 0 bases at J, with 11 bases between the two ends. There are 17 residues in the CDR3. Germline CDR1 and CDR2: SGHTA and FQGNSA. CDR3 protein: CASSLSGGNSGANVLTF. For the CDR3, the DNA is TGTGCCAGCAGCTTAAGTGGCGGGAACTCTGGGGCCAACGTCCTGACTTTC.

V usage is TRBV28 and J usage is TRBJ2-7; D perhaps matches TRBD2 (6 bases). V was clipped by 2 bases and J by 1 base, with 12 bases between them. The CDR3 has 15 residues. Germline V gives CDR1 MDHEN, CDR2 SYDVKM. CDR3 loop: CASSLVSGPSYEQYF. The CDR3 bases are TGTGCCAGCAGTTTAGTTAGCGGCCCTTCCTACGAGCAGTACTTC.

This chain uses TRBV5-4 with TRBJ2-2; D perhaps matches TRBD2 (5 bases). This CDR3 has 16 residues. CDR1 and CDR2 (germline): SGHNT, YYREEE (reference sequence). Between the trimmed V and J ends, which lost 0 bases and 5 bases, there was a span of 14 bases. CDR3 loop: CASSLDPGTVTGELFF. The DNA for the CDR3 is TGTGCCAGCAGCTTGGATCCGGGAACGGTTACCGGGGAGCTGTTTTTT.

The J gene is TRBJ2-5, the V gene TRBV6-5; possibly TRBD2 for D (5 bases). Trimming shortened V by 4 bases and J by 7 bases, and 13 bases separated the two germline ends. The CDR3 is made up of 13 amino acids. Germline CDR1 reads MNHEY; CDR2 reads SVGAGI. CDR3 in amino acids: CASSSEGLATQYF. The CDR3 bases are TGTGCCAGCAGTTCCGAGGGTTTGGCGACCCAGTACTTC.

The chain is built from TRBV19 and TRBJ2-7, with 7 positions matching TRBD2. Germline CDR1 reads LNHDA; CDR2 reads SQIVND (reference sequence). This CDR3 region has 13 residues. The ends lost 3 bases at V and 6 bases at J; junction bases unmatched: 5. In nucleotides, the CDR3 is TGTGCCAGTAGTATGGTCAGGGAGGGCGAGCAGTACTTC. This translates into CASSMVREGEQYF.

V and J are TRBV7-6 and TRBJ2-1; 11 positions agree with TRBD2. Trimming took 5 bases from V and 14 from J; bases not matched to a gene: 5. The germline V gene has CDR1 SGHVS and CDR2 FNYEAQ. This CDR3 region has 12 residues. CDR3: CASSPGLAEKFF. The CDR3 coding sequence is TGTGCCAGCAGCCCGGGACTAGCGGAGAAGTTCTTC.

Remarks on this clone: The identical CDR3 is also encoded by other nucleotide sequences in the sample. The chain is built from TRBV6-1 and TRBJ1-2; weak D call: TRBD1 (5 bases). V shed 3 bases and J shed 4 bases, with 15 bases lying between them. The germline V gene has CDR1 MNHNS and CDR2 SASEGT. The CDR3 covers 15 residues. Written as DNA, the CDR3 is TGTGCCAGCAGTGAGGCGTTTGGGCAGGGCTATGGCTACACCTTC. Encoded protein: CASSEAFGQGYGYTF.

The CDR3 DNA sequence: TGTGCCAGTAGTATATGGGACTCTGAGCAGTTCTTC. This sequence encodes CASSIWDSEQFF. The V call is TRBV19, the J call TRBJ2-1; TRBD2 is a possible D gene (6 bases). CDR1 is LNHDA, CDR2 SQIVND, per germline (reference sequence). Trimming stripped 2 bases from V and 9 bases from J, with 8 bases between. CDR3 size: 12 residues. Full variable domain (outside the CDR3, taken from reference TRBV19 and TRBJ2-1): DGGITQSPKYLFRKEGQNVTLSCEQNLNHDAMYWYRQDPGQGLRLIYYSQIVNDFQKGDIAEGYSVSREKKESFPLTVTSAQKNPTAFYLCASSIWDSEQFFGPGTRLTVL.

This chain connects TRBV5-4 to TRBJ1-1; tentatively, D is TRBD1 (5 bases). Per the germline V gene, CDR1 is SGHNT and CDR2 is YYREEE (reference sequence). The CDR3 extends over 14 amino acids. Trimming stripped 4 bases from V and 2 bases from J, with 12 bases between. The CDR3 is CASSRQGLNTEAFF. The CDR3 region has the DNA TGTGCCAGCAGCCGTCAGGGCCTAAACACTGAAGCTTTCTTT.

The chain has TRBV5-1 and TRBJ2-5; tentative D call: TRBD1 (6 bases). Germline values: CDR1 SGHRS, CDR2 YFSETQ. With 0 bases removed from V and 5 bases from J, the gap between germline ends came to 11 bases. The CDR3 is made up of 14 amino acids. CDR3 coding DNA: TGCGCCAGCAGCTTGGGGCCAGGGGATGAGACCCAGTACTTC. Protein product: CASSLGPGDETQYF. The full variable domain, rest sourced from reference TRBV5-1 and TRBJ2-5, is KAGVTQTPRYLIKTRGQQVTLSCSPISGHRSVSWYQQTPGQGLQFLFEYFSETQRNKGNFPGRFSGRQFSNSRSEMNVSTLELGDSALYLCASSLGPGDETQYFGPGTRLLVL.

The rearrangement uses TRBV12-5 and TRBJ2-1; D gene unclear. Germline CDR1 reads LGHNT; CDR2 reads FRNRAP. The V gene lost 5 bases and the J gene lost 7 bases, with 9 bases spanning the gap. This CDR3 is built from 12 residues. CDR3 nucleotide sequence: TGTGCTAGTGGTCCCAACTATAATGAGCAGTTCTTC. Translating gives CASGPNYNEQFF. Supplemented by reference TRBV12-5 and TRBJ2-1, the full variable domain reads DARVTQTPRHKVTEMGQEVTMRCQPILGHNTVFWYRQTMMQGLELLAYFRNRAPLDDSGMPKDRFSAEMPDATLATLKIQPSEPRDSAVYFCASGPNYNEQFFGPGTRLTVL.

The chain is built from TRBV4-1 and TRBJ2-7; TRBD2 agrees at 9 bases. The CDR3 spans 14 residues. Germline-derived CDR1 and CDR2 are MGHRA and YSYEKL. The V and J ends lost 1 base and 5 bases, in that order; junction bases with no gene match: 3. Here the CDR3 reads CASSQGGLANEQYF. For the CDR3, the DNA is TGCGCCAGCAGCCAAGGGGGACTAGCCAACGAGCAGTACTTC.

This clone was seen a few times. V usage is TRBV29-1 and J usage is TRBJ2-7, with 11 bases fitting TRBD2. Per germline, CDR1 SQVTM and CDR2 ANQGSEA. J lost 5 bases, V lost 4 bases, and 4 bases had no gene match. The CDR3 is made up of 13 amino acids. As DNA, the CDR3 is TGCAGCGTTGTTCTAGCGGGAGGTGACGAGCAGTACTTC. Amino acid sequence: CSVVLAGGDEQYF.

The chain combines TRBV29-1 with TRBJ1-2; D gene uncertain. Germline V CDR1 and CDR2: SQVTM, ANQGSEA. CDR3 length: 15 amino acids. V lost 0 bases and J 3 bases, leaving 14 bases between the germline ends. The CDR3 loop reads CSVEDLGQEDYGYTF. The CDR3 DNA is TGCAGCGTTGAAGATCTAGGCCAGGAGGACTATGGCTACACCTTC. Based on the CDR3 plus reference TRBV29-1 and TRBJ1-2, the full variable domain is SAVISQKPSRDICQRGTSLTIQCQVDSQVTMMFWYRQQPGQSLTLIATANQGSEATYESGFVIDKFPISRPNLTFSTLTVSNMSPEDSSIYLCSVEDLGQEDYGYTFGSGTRLTVV.

This chain connects TRBV9 to TRBJ2-1; TRBD2 might be the D (6 bases). CDR3 length: 14 amino acids. V was clipped by 4 bases and J by 2 bases, with 10 bases between them. Germline CDR1 and CDR2: SGDLS and YYNGEE. The CDR3, as DNA: TGTGCCAGCAGCACCGCGGGGCCCTACAATGAGCAGTTCTTC. Amino acid sequence: CASSTAGPYNEQFF.

This chain links TRBV25-1 with TRBJ2-5, with 10 bases that match TRBD2. There are 16 residues in the CDR3. The germline V gene has CDR1 MGHDK and CDR2 SYGVNS. J was trimmed by 1 base and V by 0 bases; bases with no gene match: 2. In nucleotides, the CDR3 is TGTGCCAGCAGTGAATACCCTAGCGGGAGCCAAGAGACCCAGTACTTC. Its translation: CASSEYPSGSQETQYF.

The rearrangement links TRBV28 to TRBJ2-5; 11 bases fit TRBD1. Germline lookup yields CDR1 MDHEN and CDR2 SYDVKM. The CDR3 sequence is 15 residues long. J lost 3 bases, V lost 2 bases, and 2 bases had no gene match. CDR3 in amino acids: CASSLPGQGEETQYF. The CDR3 nucleotides read TGTGCCAGCAGTTTACCGGGACAGGGGGAAGAGACCCAGTACTTC. Filled out from reference TRBV28 and TRBJ2-5, the complete variable domain reads DVKVTQSSRYLVKRTGEKVFLECVQDMDHENMFWYRQDPGLGLRLIYFSYDVKMKEKGDIPEGYSVSREKKERFSLILESASTNQTSMYLCASSLPGQGEETQYFGPGTRLLVL.

The chain uses TRBV29-1 and TRBJ1-1; 8 bases are shared with TRBD1. Germline CDR1 is SQVTM and CDR2 is ANQGSEA. The CDR3 spans 14 residues. V was pared by 6 bases and J by 3 bases, with 9 bases of the junction left unmatched. CDR3 sequence: CSVGDRNRDTEAFF. In nucleotides, the CDR3 is TGCAGCGTAGGGGACAGGAATAGGGACACTGAAGCTTTCTTT.

The chain recombines TRBV30 with TRBJ1-2, with D maybe TRBD1 (5 bases). This CDR3 comprises 13 residues. Trimming cost V 0 bases and J 3 bases, with 8 bases left between them. From germline, CDR1 is GTSNPN and CDR2 SVGIG (reference sequence). This CDR3 is CAWSVSGDYGYTF. The CDR3 DNA sequence: TGTGCCTGGAGTGTATCGGGGGACTATGGCTACACCTTC.

V gene TRBV28 combines with J gene TRBJ2-5; D is possibly TRBD1 (5 bases). This CDR3 has 15 amino acids. Trimming pared 3 bases from V and 5 bases from J, leaving 16 bases between. Germline V gene data show CDR1 as MDHEN and CDR2 as SYDVKM. The CDR3 reads CASSFGRVVSETQYF. DNA of the CDR3: TGTGCCAGCAGTTTTGGCAGGGTGGTATCGGAGACCCAGTACTTC.

The chain recombines TRBV19 with TRBJ2-1; D gene unclear. CDR3 length: 15 residues. V was clipped by 4 bases and J by 0 bases, with 10 bases between them. Per germline, CDR1 LNHDA and CDR2 SQIVND (reference sequence). The chain's CDR3 is CASSTDWSSYNEQFF. In nucleotides, the CDR3 is TGTGCCAGTAGTACTGACTGGAGCTCCTACAATGAGCAGTTCTTC. The full variable domain, with the rest looked up from reference TRBV19 and TRBJ2-1, is DGGITQSPKYLFRKEGQNVTLSCEQNLNHDAMYWYRQDPGQGLRLIYYSQIVNDFQKGDIAEGYSVSREKKESFPLTVTSAQKNPTAFYLCASSTDWSSYNEQFFGPGTRLTVL.

This clone was observed a handful of times. This chain links TRBV5-1 with TRBJ2-7, with 8 bases that match TRBD1. The germline V gene encodes CDR1 SGHRS and CDR2 YFSETQ. This CDR3 contains 15 residues. With 0 bases clipped from V and 5 bases from J, the junction kept 7 bases outside the gene matches. DNA of the CDR3: TGCGCCAGCAGCTTGGAAGGCCAGGGGGCTGACGAGCAGTACTTC. Translation: CASSLEGQGADEQYF. The full variable domain, rest sourced from reference TRBV5-1 and TRBJ2-7, is KAGVTQTPRYLIKTRGQQVTLSCSPISGHRSVSWYQQTPGQGLQFLFEYFSETQRNKGNFPGRFSGRQFSNSRSEMNVSTLELGDSALYLCASSLEGQGADEQYFGPGTRLTVT.

V usage is TRBV11-2 and J usage is TRBJ2-1, with 8 bases that match TRBD1. This CDR3 contains 15 residues. The ends lost 4 bases at V and 5 bases at J; junction bases unmatched: 7. The germline CDR1 and CDR2 sequences are SGHAT and FQNNGV. CDR3 in DNA: TGTGCCAGCAGCTCTCGACAGGGGTTTCACAATGAGCAGTTCTTC. It yields the protein CASSSRQGFHNEQFF.

V gene TRBV27 combines with J gene TRBJ1-3; TRBD1 matches 7 bases. CDR3 length: 14 residues. Germline V CDR1 and CDR2: MNHEY, SMNVEV (reference sequence). The junction had 4 bases not matched to a gene; V was cut back by 6 bases and J by 2 bases. The CDR3 DNA sequence: TGTGCCAGCAGGCTACAGGGGACTGGAAACACCATATATTTT. Translated: CASRLQGTGNTIYF.

The chain carries TRBV5-6 and TRBJ2-5, with D hard to call. The CDR3 has 15 amino acids. Germline lookup yields CDR1 SGHDT and CDR2 YYEEEE. Between the trimmed V and J ends, which lost 4 bases and 1 base, there was a span of 14 bases. The CDR3 protein is CASSPYRTLQETQYF. The CDR3 DNA is TGTGCCAGCAGCCCATATAGAACCCTCCAAGAGACCCAGTACTTC.